This record covers a single T cell receptor (beta chain). Its antigen is unknown. The data originate from a study of T cell responses to AZD1222 COVID-19 vaccine. Study-wide points: Reportedly, close to half of spike-specific TCRs are directed against unmutated variant regions. Possibly, clonal diversity was underestimated; donors were largely white British and included more females.

This table comes from immunoSEQ multiplex PCR, and its TCRdb copy is limited to in-frame clones, with some not included. The sample lists about 130,000 clones, over 85% occurring once. V lost 4 bases, J lost 4 bases, and 11 bases lay in between. This CDR3 has 13 residues. Germline V gives CDR1 MNHEY, CDR2 SVGEGT. The genes are TRBV6-2 or TRBV6-3 and TRBJ2-7, with TRBD2 as a possible D gene (5 bases). The source is an adult in good health. Sequencing was performed on peripheral blood, taken on day 0 of AZD1222 vaccination. CDR3 DNA: TGTGCCAGCAGTTTGTCGGGGTGGTACGAGCAGTACTTC. Translation gives CASSLSGWYEQYF.